This T cell receptor (beta chain) derives from a study of blood T cell repertoires in COVID-19. About the study: Spain, Italy and the United States supplied samples that represented acute and convalescent COVID-19. PBMCs, B-cell-depleted T cells, or T cells were the source of the cDNA or gDNA that made up the material.

The CDR3 is 16 amino acids. From germline, CDR1 is MGHRA and CDR2 YSYEKL. V lost 2 bases to trimming and J lost 6 bases, with 19 bases between them. As handled by the study authors: Amplification of reference gene primers was used by the study to estimate nucleated cell counts. Some clones are missing from TCRdb's copy, which holds only in-frame ones; the method was immunoSEQ multiplex PCR. From that table come the V and J calls and clone size; the DNA was used to work out D and trimming. The profile shows around 60,000 clones, about 91% of them singletons. The rearrangement uses TRBV4-1 and TRBJ1-2; D may be TRBD1 (6 bases). This clonotype originated in a woman aged 55-70 years with active COVID-19. Sequencing was carried out using peripheral blood. CDR3 protein: CASSQHPGALGDGYTF. The CDR3 nucleotides are TGCGCCAGCAGCCAACATCCAGGGGCCCTTGGGGATGGCTACACCTTC.